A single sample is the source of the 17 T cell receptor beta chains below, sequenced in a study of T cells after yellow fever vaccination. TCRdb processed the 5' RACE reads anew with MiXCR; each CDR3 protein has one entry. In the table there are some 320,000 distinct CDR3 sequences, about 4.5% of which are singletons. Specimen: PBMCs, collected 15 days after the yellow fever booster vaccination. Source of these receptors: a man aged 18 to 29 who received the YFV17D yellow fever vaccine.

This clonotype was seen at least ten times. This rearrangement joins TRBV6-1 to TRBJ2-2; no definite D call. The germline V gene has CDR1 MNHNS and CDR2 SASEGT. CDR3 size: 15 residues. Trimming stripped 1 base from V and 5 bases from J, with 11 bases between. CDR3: CASSEVLAETGELFF. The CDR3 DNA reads TGTGCCAGCAGTGAAGTCTTGGCGGAGACCGGGGAGCTGTTTTTT.

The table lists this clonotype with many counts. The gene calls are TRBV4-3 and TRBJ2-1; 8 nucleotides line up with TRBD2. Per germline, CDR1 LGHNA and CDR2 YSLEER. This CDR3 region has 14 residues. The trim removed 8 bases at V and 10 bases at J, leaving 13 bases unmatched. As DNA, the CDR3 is TGCGCCAGCGGAGCGGGGGCGCGCCTTGGGGAGCAGTTCTTC. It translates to CASGAGARLGEQFF.

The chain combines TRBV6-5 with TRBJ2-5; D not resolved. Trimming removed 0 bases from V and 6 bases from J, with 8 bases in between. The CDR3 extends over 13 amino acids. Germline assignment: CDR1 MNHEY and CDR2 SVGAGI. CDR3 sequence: CASSYSRVQTQYF. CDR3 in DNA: TGTGCCAGCAGTTACTCACGCGTGCAGACCCAGTACTTC.

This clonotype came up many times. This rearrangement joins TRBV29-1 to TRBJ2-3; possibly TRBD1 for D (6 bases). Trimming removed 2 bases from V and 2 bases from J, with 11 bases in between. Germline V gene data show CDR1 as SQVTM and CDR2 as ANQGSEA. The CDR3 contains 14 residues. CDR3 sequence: CSVEPRQATDTQYF. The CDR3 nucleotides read TGCAGCGTTGAACCCAGACAGGCCACAGATACGCAGTATTTT.

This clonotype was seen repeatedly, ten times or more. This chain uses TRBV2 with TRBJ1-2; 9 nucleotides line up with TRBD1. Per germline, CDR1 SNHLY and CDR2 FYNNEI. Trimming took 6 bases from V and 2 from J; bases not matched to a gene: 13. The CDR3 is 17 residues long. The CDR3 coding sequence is TGTGCCAGCAGACCGGGACAGGGAATCGCAAGGAACTATGGCTACACCTTC. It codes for CASRPGQGIARNYGYTF.

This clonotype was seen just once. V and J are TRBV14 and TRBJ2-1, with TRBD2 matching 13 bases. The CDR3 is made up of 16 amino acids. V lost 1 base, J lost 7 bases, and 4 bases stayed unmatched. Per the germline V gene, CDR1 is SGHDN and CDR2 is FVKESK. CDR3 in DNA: TGTGCCAGCAGCCAAGTTCAGACTAGCGGGGGGAATGAGCAGTTCTTC. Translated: CASSQVQTSGGNEQFF.

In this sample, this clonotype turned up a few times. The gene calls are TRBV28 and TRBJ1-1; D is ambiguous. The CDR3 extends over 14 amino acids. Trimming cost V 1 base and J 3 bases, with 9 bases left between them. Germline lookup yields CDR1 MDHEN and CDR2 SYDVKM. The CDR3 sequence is CASSLFGVDTEAFF. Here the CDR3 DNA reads TGTGCCAGCAGTTTATTTGGGGTAGACACTGAAGCTTTCTTT. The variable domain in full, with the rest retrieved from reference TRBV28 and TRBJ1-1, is DVKVTQSSRYLVKRTGEKVFLECVQDMDHENMFWYRQDPGLGLRLIYFSYDVKMKEKGDIPEGYSVSREKKERFSLILESASTNQTSMYLCASSLFGVDTEAFFGQGTRLTVV.

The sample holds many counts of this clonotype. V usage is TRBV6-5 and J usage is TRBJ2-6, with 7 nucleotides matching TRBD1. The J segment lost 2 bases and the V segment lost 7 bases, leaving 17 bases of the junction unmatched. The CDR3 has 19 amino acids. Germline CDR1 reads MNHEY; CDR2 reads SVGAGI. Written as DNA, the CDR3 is TGTGCCAGCACCGTAGACTGGACAGGACTCTCCACTGGGGCCAACGTCCTGACTTTC. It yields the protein CASTVDWTGLSTGANVLTF.

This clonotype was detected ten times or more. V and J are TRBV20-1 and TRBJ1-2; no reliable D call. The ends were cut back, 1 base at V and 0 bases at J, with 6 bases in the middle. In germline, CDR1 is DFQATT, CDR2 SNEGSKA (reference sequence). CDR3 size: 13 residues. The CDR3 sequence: CSARVTTNYGYTF. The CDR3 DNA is TGCAGTGCTAGAGTTACGACTAACTATGGCTACACCTTC.

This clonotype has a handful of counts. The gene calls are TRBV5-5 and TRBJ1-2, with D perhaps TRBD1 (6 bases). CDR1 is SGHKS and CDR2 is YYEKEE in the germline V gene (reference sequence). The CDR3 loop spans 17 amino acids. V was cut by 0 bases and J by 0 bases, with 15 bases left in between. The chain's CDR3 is CASSLGSTGLANYGYTF. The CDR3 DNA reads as TGTGCCAGCAGCTTGGGGTCGACAGGACTGGCTAACTATGGCTACACCTTC. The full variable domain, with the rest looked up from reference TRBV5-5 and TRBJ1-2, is DAGVTQSPTHLIKTRGQQVTLRCSPISGHKSVSWYQQVLGQGPQFIFQYYEKEERGRGNFPDRFSARQFPNYSSELNVNALLLGDSALYLCASSLGSTGLANYGYTFGSGTRLTVV.

The CDR3 reads CASSTPRGSQSLQYF. Here the CDR3 DNA reads TGTGCCAGCAGCACTCCCCGAGGCTCCCAGAGTTTGCAGTATTTT. The chain recombines TRBV11-2 with TRBJ2-3; D gene ambiguous. CDR1 and CDR2 from the germline V gene are SGHAT and FQNNGV. The CDR3 is made up of 15 amino acids. Trimming removed 5 bases at V and 11 bases at J, with 23 bases between.

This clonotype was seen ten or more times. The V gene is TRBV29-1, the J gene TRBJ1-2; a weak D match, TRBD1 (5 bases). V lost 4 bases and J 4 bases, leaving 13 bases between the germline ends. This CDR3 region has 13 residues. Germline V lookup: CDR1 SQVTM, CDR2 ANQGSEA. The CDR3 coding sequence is TGCAGCGTTGGATCGGAGACAGTCTATGGCTACACCTTC. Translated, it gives CSVGSETVYGYTF.

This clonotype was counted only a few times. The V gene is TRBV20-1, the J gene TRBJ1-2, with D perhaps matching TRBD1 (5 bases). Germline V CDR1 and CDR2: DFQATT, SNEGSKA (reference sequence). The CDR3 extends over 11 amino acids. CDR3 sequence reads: CRDGGNDGYTF. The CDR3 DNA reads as TGCAGGGACGGGGGGAATGATGGCTACACCTTC.

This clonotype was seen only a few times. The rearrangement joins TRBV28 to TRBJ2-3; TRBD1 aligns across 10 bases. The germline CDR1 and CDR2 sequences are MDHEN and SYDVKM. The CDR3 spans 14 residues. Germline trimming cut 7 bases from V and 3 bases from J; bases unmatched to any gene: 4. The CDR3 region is CASILGQGTDTQYF. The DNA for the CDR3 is TGTGCCAGCATCCTGGGACAGGGGACAGATACGCAGTATTTT.

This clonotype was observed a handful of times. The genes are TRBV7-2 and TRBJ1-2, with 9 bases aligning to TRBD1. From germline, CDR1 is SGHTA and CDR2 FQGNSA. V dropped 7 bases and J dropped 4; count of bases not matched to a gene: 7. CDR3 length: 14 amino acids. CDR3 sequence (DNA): TGTGCCAGCAACCGGGACAGGGACTCCTATGGCTACACCTTC. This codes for CASNRDRDSYGYTF. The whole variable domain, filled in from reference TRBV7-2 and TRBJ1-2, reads GAGVSQSPSNKVTEKGKDVELRCDPISGHTALYWYRQSLGQGLEFLIYFQGNSAPDKSGLPSDRFSAERTGGSVSTLTIQRTQQEDSAVYLCASNRDRDSYGYTFGSGTRLTVV.

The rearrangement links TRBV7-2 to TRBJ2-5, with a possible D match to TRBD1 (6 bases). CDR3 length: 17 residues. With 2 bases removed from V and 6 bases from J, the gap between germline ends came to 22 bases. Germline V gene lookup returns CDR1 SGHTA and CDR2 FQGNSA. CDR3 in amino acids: CASSLRQGGRGSKTQYF. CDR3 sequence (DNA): TGTGCCAGCAGCTTAAGACAAGGAGGTAGGGGGAGCAAGACCCAGTACTTC.

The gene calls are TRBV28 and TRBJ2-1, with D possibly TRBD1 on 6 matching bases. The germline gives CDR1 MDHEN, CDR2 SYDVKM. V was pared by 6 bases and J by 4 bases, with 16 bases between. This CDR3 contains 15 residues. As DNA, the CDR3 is TGTGCCAGCAGCTGGACAGCCAACCCATACAATGAGCAGTTCTTC. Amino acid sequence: CASSWTANPYNEQFF.